These T cell receptor beta chains were read from a single sample in a study of response to subunit inactivated influenza vaccine. One entry per CDR3 protein results from TCRdb running MiXCR on the RT-PCR reads. The sample carries over 650,000 distinct CDR3 sequences, around 18% recorded once. The source was PBMCs from blood, collected 4 to 6 days after vaccination. The source is a man in his fifties who received an inactivated influenza vaccine. The CDR3 runs from the conserved cysteine through the conserved F or W. D genes are given only for firm matches. For some rows the clone size is stated as once, few or many, or as a class when expanded; others skip it.

TRBJ2-1	few	-	TRBV20-1	TGCAGTGCTAGTTCTACAGGGTTCGAGCAGTTCTTC	CSASSTGFEQFF
TRBJ2-3	few	-	TRBV12-3/TRBV12-4	TGTGCCAGCAGGCCGGGTGTTCAGAGCACAGATACGCAGTATTTT	CASRPGVQSTDTQYF
TRBJ1-1	-	-	TRBV5-1	TGCGCCAGCAGCTTTTTGGAAGGGGGCACTGAAGCTTTCTTT	CASSFLEGGTEAFF
TRBJ2-7	-	-	TRBV10-1	TGCGCCACCCAAAGTGACCGCTTTTACGAGCAGTACTTC	CATQSDRFYEQYF
TRBJ2-2	-	TRBD1	TRBV10-3	TGTGCCATCAGTGTGTCCCCCAACAGGGGGCCCAGCACCGGGGAGCTGTTTTTT	CAISVSPNRGPSTGELFF
TRBJ2-2	few	-	TRBV27	TGTGCCAGCAGTTTCTTAGCGCCGAACACCGGGGAGCTGTTTTTT	CASSFLAPNTGELFF
TRBJ2-7	-	-	TRBV5-1	TGCGCCAGCAGCCCCGGTCAGGGAGTAGACGAGCAGTACTTC	CASSPGQGVDEQYF
TRBJ2-2	many	-	TRBV12-3/TRBV12-4	TGTGCCAGCAGTTTAAGGGGACTGAACACCGGGGAGCTGTTTTTT	CASSLRGLNTGELFF
TRBJ2-3	-	-	TRBV20-1	TGCAGTGCTAGGTCGTGGGCGAACACAGATACGCAGTATTTT	CSARSWANTDTQYF
TRBJ2-7	few	TRBD1	TRBV20-1	TGCAGTGCTAGAGACTGGACAGGGACCTACGAGCAGTACTTC	CSARDWTGTYEQYF
TRBJ1-3	-	-	TRBV7-2	TGTGCCAGCAGGCAACTGGCGGAGGTCACCATATATTTT	CASRQLAEVTIYF
TRBJ1-5	many	TRBD1	TRBV12-3/TRBV12-4	TGTGCCAGCAGTTCGCGACAGGGGCTGGATCAGCCCCAGCATTTT	CASSSRQGLDQPQHF
TRBJ2-5	-	-	TRBV7-2	TGTGCCAGCAGCAAAACATGGCAGCAAGAGACCCAGTACTTC	CASSKTWQQETQYF
TRBJ2-5	few	-	TRBV6-5	TGTGCCAGCAGTTACGGGGGGCGTCAAGAGACCCAGTACTTC	CASSYGGRQETQYF
TRBJ2-2	many	-	TRBV28	TGTGCCAGCAGTTTAGGGCTCCCTTTGAACACCGGGGAGCTGTTTTTT	CASSLGLPLNTGELFF
TRBJ1-6	few	-	TRBV9	TGTGCCAGCAGCGACGAGTACACTGAGGGGTCGGGGTCACCCCTCCACTTT	CASSDEYTEGSGSPLHF
TRBJ2-1	-	-	TRBV7-2	TGTGCCAGCAGCTTAGAAGGGACAAGAAAAAATGAGCAGTTCTTC	CASSLEGTRKNEQFF
TRBJ2-3	many	-	TRBV13	TGTGCCAGCAGCTCATTCCGGGAATCCTTAACTACTAGCACAGATACGCAGTATTTT	CASSSFRESLTTSTDTQYF
TRBJ2-2	few	-	TRBV9	TGTGCCAGCAGCTTAAGCCCCGACTCCTACACCGGGGAGCTGTTTTTT	CASSLSPDSYTGELFF
TRBJ1-2	many	TRBD1	TRBV6-5	TGTGCCAGCAGTTACTCGACAGGGTCTGGCTACACCTTC	CASSYSTGSGYTF
TRBJ2-1	-	TRBD1	TRBV24-1	TGTGCCGCAGCGGGACAGGGCCATGAGCAGTTCTTC	CAAAGQGHEQFF
TRBJ1-6	-	-	TRBV7-9	TGTGCCAGCAGCCAACCGGGACGGTCTAATTCACCCCTCCACTTT	CASSQPGRSNSPLHF
TRBJ2-4	-	-	TRBV5-1	TGCGCCAGCAGCATAACCGGGTCCAGAGCCAAAAACATTCAGTACTTC	CASSITGSRAKNIQYF
TRBJ2-6	few	-	TRBV9	TGTGCCAGCAGCGTAGAGAGGGGTGCTGGGGCCAACGTCCTGACTTTC	CASSVERGAGANVLTF
TRBJ2-7	few	-	TRBV29-1	TGCAGCGTTACGGGGCAGTCCTACGAGCAGTACTTC	CSVTGQSYEQYF
TRBJ1-5	-	-	TRBV27	TGTGCCAGCAGTTCAAACGGGGGAAGTAGCAATCAGCCCCAGCATTTT	CASSSNGGSSNQPQHF
TRBJ2-5	-	TRBD1	TRBV10-3	TGTGCCATCAGTGAGACAGGGGGCCGGGAGACCCAGTACTTC	CAISETGGRETQYF
TRBJ1-1	-	TRBD1	TRBV12-3/TRBV12-4	TGTGCCAGCAGTTTCCCAGACAGGGCGCGCACTGAAGCTTTCTTT	CASSFPDRARTEAFF
TRBJ2-3	-	-	TRBV6-2/TRBV6-3	TGTGCCAGCAGTTACTCGAGGACAAACACAGATACGCAGTATTTT	CASSYSRTNTDTQYF
TRBJ2-1	-	-	TRBV7-9	TGTGCCAGCAGCCCGTCGACGTCCTACAATGAGCAGTTCTTC	CASSPSTSYNEQFF
TRBJ2-1	few	TRBD2	TRBV20-1	TGCAGGGCTAGCGGGATCTACAATGAGCAGTTCTTC	CRASGIYNEQFF